The clone carrying this T cell receptor (beta chain) was picked up one time. The target antigen is unknown. This sample was included in a study of cytomegalovirus exposure and HLA in healthy donors. Study results and caveats: The study designated 164 TCR beta chains cytomegalovirus-associated. Relative to equally common others, HLA-associated TCR beta chains showed greater clonal expansion in a later analysis. In a later analysis, TCR beta V- and J-gene trimming showed a link to a missense DCLRE1C variant.

The study ran its PCR with 60 Vbeta and 13 Jbeta primers. Sequencing was performed with immunoSEQ multiplex PCR; in TCRdb, only in-frame clones are kept and a portion is missing. The sample records about 120,000 clones, 65% to 80% being singletons. V lost 5 bases and J 8 bases, leaving 13 bases between the germline ends. Germline V lookup: CDR1 SGHTA, CDR2 FQGNSA. The CDR3 is 12 residues long. This clonotype was obtained from a woman aged 40 to 49 in good health and CMV-seropositive. The chain employs TRBV7-2 and TRBJ2-7; perhaps TRBD2 as D (7 bases). The specimen was PBMCs. The CDR3: CASSQNGGQQYF. CDR3 DNA: TGTGCCAGCAGCCAGAACGGGGGGCAGCAGTACTTC.